This TCR beta chain originates from a study of cytomegalovirus exposure and HLA in healthy donors. This CDR3 contains 14 residues. The V and J ends lost 2 bases and 2 bases respectively, with 8 bases between them. CDR1 is PRHDT, CDR2 FYEKMQ, per germline (reference sequence). About this clone itself: Its antigen is unknown.

Primers included in the PCR were 60 Vbeta and 13 Jbeta primers. Repertoires were generated with immunoSEQ multiplex PCR, while TCRdb's copy carries only in-frame clones and drops some. The table has under 130,000 clones, under 85% seen once. Study-level findings and limits: In a later analysis, productive TCRs from donors in an Asian-associated ancestry cluster reportedly carried fewer N-insertions than the cohort mean.

This TCR was recovered from a man aged 40-50 years in good health and CMV-seronegative. Specimen: PBMCs. The rearrangement uses TRBV13 and TRBJ2-3; perhaps TRBD1 as D (5 bases). The CDR3, as DNA: TGTGCCAGCAGCTTACCTGGGGCCACAGATACGCAGTATTTT. This gives the protein CASSLPGATDTQYF. Using reference TRBV13 and TRBJ2-3 for the parts outside the CDR3, the full variable domain is AAGVIQSPRHLIKEKRETATLKCYPIPRHDTVYWYQQGPGQDPQFLISFYEKMQSDKGSIPDRFSAQQFSDYHSELNMSSLELGDSALYFCASSLPGATDTQYFGPGTRLTVL.